Below, 5 T cell receptor beta chains from the same sample are listed, as sequenced in a study of shared clonotypes between healthy human individuals. Sequenced by immunoSEQ multiplex PCR; TCRdb stores in-frame clones only, minus some. Of roughly 2.2 million clones in the sample, 85% to 95% were seen once. Input material: naive CD4+ T cells from PBMCs. Subset defined: CD45RA+ positively selected. The receptor source for this set is a young man in good health. Some clones in this sample may be carry-over from other donors' samples.

The chain combines TRBV18 with TRBJ1-2; unclear D gene. The CDR3 sequence is 19 residues long. CDR1 and CDR2 from the germline V gene are KGHSH and LQKENI. V gave up 2 bases and J gave up 4 bases, with 26 bases separating them. In DNA form, the CDR3 reads TGTGCCAGCTCACCATCAATTTTGGCCGTGGGGTTATCGGTCTATGGCTACACCTTC. Its protein product is CASSPSILAVGLSVYGYTF.

V usage is TRBV5-8 and J usage is TRBJ1-2, with a possible D match to TRBD1 (6 bases). From germline, CDR1 is SGHTS and CDR2 YDEGEE. V gave up 3 bases and J gave up 7 bases, with 16 bases separating them. The CDR3 contains 14 residues. As DNA, the CDR3 is TGTGCCAGCAGCTACCTTACAGGGAGGTCTGGCTACACCTTC. Its protein product is CASSYLTGRSGYTF.

The chain has TRBV7-2 and TRBJ2-3; maybe TRBD1 (6 bases). V lost 1 base and J 6 bases, leaving 14 bases between the germline ends. Germline V gives CDR1 SGHTA, CDR2 FQGNSA. This CDR3 has 15 residues. This CDR3 reads CASSLVGQPTDTQYF. The CDR3 DNA follows: TGTGCCAGCAGCTTAGTTGGACAGCCCACGGATACGCAGTATTTT. Together with reference TRBV7-2 and TRBJ2-3, the CDR3 gives the full variable domain: GAGVSQSPSNKVTEKGKDVELRCDPISGHTALYWYRQSLGQGLEFLIYFQGNSAPDKSGLPSDRFSAERTGGSVSTLTIQRTQQEDSAVYLCASSLVGQPTDTQYFGPGTRLTVL.

The chain is built from TRBV2 and TRBJ1-1; D is perhaps TRBD1 (5 bases). CDR1 and CDR2 from the germline V gene are SNHLY and FYNNEI. With 1 base removed from V and 4 bases from J, the gap between germline ends came to 10 bases. The CDR3 is 14 amino acids. The CDR3 DNA is TGTGCCAGCAGTGAAGAGGGGTTTGGCACTGAAGCTTTCTTT. Encoded protein: CASSEEGFGTEAFF.

V usage is TRBV28 and J usage is TRBJ2-2; no firm D call. V gave up 5 bases and J gave up 0 bases, with 7 bases separating them. Germline V gene sequence: CDR1 MDHEN, CDR2 SYDVKM. This CDR3 contains 14 residues. The CDR3: CASSLPANTGELFF. The CDR3 coding sequence is TGTGCCAGCAGTCTTCCAGCGAACACCGGGGAGCTGTTTTTT. Full variable domain (outside the CDR3, taken from reference TRBV28 and TRBJ2-2): DVKVTQSSRYLVKRTGEKVFLECVQDMDHENMFWYRQDPGLGLRLIYFSYDVKMKEKGDIPEGYSVSREKKERFSLILESASTNQTSMYLCASSLPANTGELFFGEGSRLTVL.